The 30 T cell receptor beta chains below all came from one sample that was sequenced in a study of technical replicates of blood from a handful of donors. Sequencing used immunoSEQ multiplex PCR; TCRdb keeps in-frame clones, though not all of them. This sample has 66,000 or so clones, with about 97% found just once. Sequences were obtained from T cells isolated from PBMCs. All receptors come from a human donor in good health.

This chain joins TRBV25-1 and TRBJ2-7; 9 bases fit TRBD1. This CDR3 has 14 amino acids. With V trimmed by 9 bases and J by 4 bases, 10 bases remained unmatched. Germline-derived CDR1 and CDR2 are MGHDK and SYGVNS. CDR3 amino acids: CASSVGTGRYEQYF. The CDR3 region has the DNA TGTGCCAGTAGCGTAGGGACAGGGAGATACGAGCAGTACTTC.

J is TRBJ2-1 and V is TRBV5-1; TRBD2 matches 8 bases. The CDR3 length is 16 residues. V was clipped by 0 bases and J by 16 bases; unmatched bases: 18. Germline loops: CDR1 SGHRS, CDR2 YFSETQ. The CDR3 nucleotides read TGCGCCAGCAGCTTGGCCGGGACCGATCCTCGGGAGGGGGTTTTCTTC. Its translation is CASSLAGTDPREGVFF.

The chain uses TRBV7-3 and TRBJ2-7; tentatively, D is TRBD2 (6 bases). Looked up from germline, CDR1 is SGHTA and CDR2 is FQGTGA. The CDR3 spans 16 residues. V was trimmed by 1 base and J by 6 bases, leaving 19 bases between them. CDR3 sequence: CASSLNSRGLGTEQYF. CDR3 sequence (DNA): TGTGCCAGCAGCTTAAATTCAAGGGGACTCGGGACCGAGCAGTACTTC.

J is TRBJ1-5 and V is TRBV19; D not certain. V was shortened by 3 bases and J by 6 bases, with 6 bases between the two germline ends. CDR1 and CDR2 (germline): LNHDA, SQIVND (reference sequence). This CDR3 is 12 amino acids long. The CDR3 protein is CASSIGVQPQHF. The CDR3 DNA reads as TGTGCCAGTAGTATCGGGGTTCAGCCCCAGCATTTT. Together with reference TRBV19 and TRBJ1-5, the CDR3 gives the full variable domain: DGGITQSPKYLFRKEGQNVTLSCEQNLNHDAMYWYRQDPGQGLRLIYYSQIVNDFQKGDIAEGYSVSREKKESFPLTVTSAQKNPTAFYLCASSIGVQPQHFGDGTRLSIL.

This chain joins TRBV11-3 and TRBJ2-7; D may be TRBD2 (6 bases). Looked up from germline, CDR1 is SGHNT and CDR2 is YENEEA. The V end lost 3 bases, the J end lost 3 bases, and 9 bases lay between the germline ends. The length of the CDR3 is 13 residues. Here the CDR3 DNA reads TGTGCCAGCAGCTTTCTCGGGGGCTACGAGCAGTACTTC. It codes for CASSFLGGYEQYF. The full variable domain, its missing parts supplied by reference TRBV11-3 and TRBJ2-7, is EAGVVQSPRYKIIEKKQPVAFWCNPISGHNTLYWYLQNLGQGPELLIRYENEEAVDDSQLPKDRFSAERLKGVDSTLKIQPAELGDSAVYLCASSFLGGYEQYFGPGTRLTVT.

V and J are TRBV6-1 and TRBJ2-5, with D unclear. Germline CDR1 and CDR2: MNHNS and SASEGT. V dropped 7 bases and J dropped 5 bases, with 5 bases sitting between them. The CDR3 is 10 residues long. The CDR3 spells CASKLETQYF. The CDR3 DNA reads TGTGCCAGCAAGCTTGAGACCCAGTACTTC.

There are a few counts of this clone. The rearrangement links TRBV5-4 to TRBJ2-5; 12 nucleotides match TRBD2. There are 18 residues in the CDR3. With 1 base clipped from V and 2 bases from J, the junction kept 9 bases outside the gene matches. CDR1 is SGHNT, CDR2 YYREEE, per germline (reference sequence). This CDR3 is CASSLSSYLAGGQETQYF. CDR3 bases: TGTGCCAGCAGCTTGTCCTCCTATCTAGCGGGGGGGCAAGAGACCCAGTACTTC.

The chain has TRBV11-2 and TRBJ2-3; D gene ambiguous. The length of the CDR3 is 16 residues. With 4 bases removed from V and 6 bases from J, the gap between germline ends came to 20 bases. Germline-derived CDR1 and CDR2 are SGHAT and FQNNGV. The CDR3 reads CASSSAPTVVTDTQYF. The DNA for the CDR3 is TGTGCCAGCAGCTCTGCCCCCACGGTAGTAACGGATACGCAGTATTTT. The full variable domain, rest sourced from reference TRBV11-2 and TRBJ2-3, is EAGVAQSPRYKIIEKRQSVAFWCNPISGHATLYWYQQILGQGPKLLIQFQNNGVVDDSQLPKDRFSAERLKGVDSTLKIQPAKLEDSAVYLCASSSAPTVVTDTQYFGPGTRLTVL.

The chain is built from TRBV5-4 and TRBJ1-1; D uncertain. Deletions cut 2 bases from V and 7 bases from J, with 9 bases between. The CDR3 totals 12 residues. Germline V gives CDR1 SGHNT, CDR2 YYREEE (reference sequence). The chain's CDR3 is CASSFDGIEAFF. CDR3 bases: TGTGCCAGCAGCTTCGACGGGATTGAAGCTTTCTTT.

This chain joins TRBV5-1 and TRBJ1-2, with TRBD1 matching 7 bases. The V and J ends lost 4 bases and 0 bases, in that order; junction bases with no gene match: 9. This CDR3 is built from 16 residues. In germline, CDR1 is SGHRS, CDR2 YFSETQ. The CDR3 protein is CASSATTGAANYGYTF. The DNA of the CDR3 is TGCGCCAGCAGCGCAACCACAGGGGCAGCTAACTATGGCTACACCTTC. The full variable domain, with the rest looked up from reference TRBV5-1 and TRBJ1-2, is KAGVTQTPRYLIKTRGQQVTLSCSPISGHRSVSWYQQTPGQGLQFLFEYFSETQRNKGNFPGRFSGRQFSNSRSEMNVSTLELGDSALYLCASSATTGAANYGYTFGSGTRLTVV.

This chain joins TRBV19 and TRBJ1-5; D remains ambiguous. The length of the CDR3 is 15 residues. V dropped 6 bases and J dropped 3 bases, with 15 bases sitting between them. Germline V lookup: CDR1 LNHDA, CDR2 SQIVND (reference sequence). The CDR3 loop reads CASRISNMPNQPQHF. The DNA for the CDR3 is TGTGCCAGTAGGATATCGAACATGCCCAATCAGCCCCAGCATTTT.

This chain joins TRBV30 and TRBJ1-4; D is uncertain. Between the trimmed V and J ends, which lost 0 bases and 8 bases, there was a span of 13 bases. CDR3 length: 14 amino acids. Looked up from germline, CDR1 is GTSNPN and CDR2 is SVGIG (reference sequence). The CDR3 protein is CAWSVPHSGEKLFF. CDR3 DNA sequence: TGTGCCTGGAGTGTTCCCCACAGTGGAGAAAAACTGTTTTTT.

The chain links TRBV20-1 to TRBJ2-7, with TRBD1 matching over 9 bases. The CDR3 covers 11 residues. J gave up 6 bases and V 5 bases, and 2 bases lay outside the gene matches. Per the germline V gene, CDR1 is DFQATT and CDR2 is SNEGSKA (reference sequence). CDR3 loop: CSARTGVEQYF. DNA for the CDR3: TGCAGTGCTCGGACAGGGGTCGAGCAGTACTTC.

Only one count was recorded for this clone. The chain combines TRBV18 with TRBJ1-4; D ambiguous. V was trimmed by 3 bases and J by 8 bases, leaving 4 bases between them. Germline lookup yields CDR1 KGHSH and CDR2 LQKENI. The CDR3 consists of 11 residues. The CDR3 region is CASSPGEKLFF. CDR3 nucleotides: TGTGCCAGCTCACCCGGGGAAAAACTGTTTTTT.

The chain carries TRBV7-9 and TRBJ2-7, with 8 nucleotides matching TRBD1. The CDR3 length is 15 residues. V was pared by 5 bases and J by 0 bases, with 6 bases of the junction left unmatched. Looked up from germline, CDR1 is SEHNR and CDR2 is FQNEAQ (reference sequence). This CDR3 reads CASSRRDRSSYEQYF. The CDR3 DNA sequence: TGTGCCAGCAGCCGGAGGGACAGGAGCTCCTACGAGCAGTACTTC. The whole variable domain, remainder taken from reference TRBV7-9 and TRBJ2-7, is DTGVSQNPRHKITKRGQNVTFRCDPISEHNRLYWYRQTLGQGPEFLTYFQNEAQLEKSRLLSDRFSAERPKGSFSTLEIQRTEQGDSAMYLCASSRRDRSSYEQYFGPGTRLTVT.

This chain links TRBV19 with TRBJ1-5; TRBD1 aligns across 8 bases. Germline CDR1 and CDR2: LNHDA and SQIVND (reference sequence). With V trimmed by 6 bases and J by 10 bases, 8 bases remained unmatched. The CDR3 extends over 13 amino acids. Written as DNA, the CDR3 is TGTGCCAGTAGACCGCAGGGGGCTCACCCCCAGCATTTT. This encodes CASRPQGAHPQHF.

The chain links TRBV29-1 to TRBJ2-3, with unresolved D. Trimming left V 0 bases short and J 4 bases short, with 14 bases between. CDR3 length equals 15 residues. The germline V gene encodes CDR1 SQVTM and CDR2 ANQGSEA. In nucleotides, the CDR3 is TGCAGCGTTGAAGATCGTCTAGGCGGCTCAGATACGCAGTATTTT. Translated: CSVEDRLGGSDTQYF.

The chain recombines TRBV7-9 with TRBJ2-7, with 10 positions matching TRBD1. The CDR3 is 14 amino acids. CDR1 is SEHNR, CDR2 FQNEAQ, per germline (reference sequence). V trimming: 5 bases; J trimming: 3 bases; junction bases outside the gene matches: 4. This CDR3 is CASSMRDRGYEQYF. The CDR3 DNA sequence: TGTGCCAGCAGCATGCGGGACAGGGGCTACGAGCAGTACTTC.

This clone was recorded once. The V and J genes are TRBV5-4 and TRBJ2-7, with a tentative D call TRBD1 (5 bases). The germline V gene has CDR1 SGHNT and CDR2 YYREEE (reference sequence). The CDR3 is 14 residues long. V was trimmed by 0 bases and J by 7 bases, leaving 14 bases between them. The CDR3 protein is CASSLDLRGTEQYF. The CDR3 bases are TGTGCCAGCAGCTTGGATCTAAGGGGTACGGAGCAGTACTTC.

This rearrangement joins TRBV7-9 to TRBJ1-1; D ambiguous. Trimming cost V 3 bases and J 4 bases, with 18 bases left between them. Germline CDR1 is SEHNR and CDR2 is FQNEAQ (reference sequence). CDR3 length equals 16 residues. CDR3 loop: CASSFMTGSGRTEAFF. The DNA of the CDR3 is TGTGCCAGCAGCTTTATGACCGGGAGTGGGCGCACTGAAGCTTTCTTT.

The chain carries TRBV6-1 and TRBJ1-5; D remains ambiguous. The CDR3 runs to 12 residues. The ends were cut back, 1 base at V and 7 bases at J, with 5 bases in the middle. Germline assignment: CDR1 MNHNS and CDR2 SASEGT. Written as DNA, the CDR3 is TGTGCCAGCAGTGAAGACACCCAGCCCCAGCATTTT. Encoded protein: CASSEDTQPQHF.

As DNA, the CDR3 is TGTGCCAGCAGCGGACTAGCGGGGGCCTTTTACGAGCAGTACTTC. It translates to CASSGLAGAFYEQYF. The rearrangement joins TRBV5-6 to TRBJ2-7, with 13 nucleotides matching TRBD2. CDR3 length: 15 residues. Germline values: CDR1 SGHDT, CDR2 YYEEEE. The V gene end was trimmed by 4 bases and the J gene end by 4 bases; junction bases not matched to a gene: 5.

The rearrangement links TRBV5-1 to TRBJ2-4; 8 nucleotides match TRBD2. Germline-derived CDR1 and CDR2 are SGHRS and YFSETQ. The V gene end was trimmed by 4 bases and the J gene end by 1 base; junction bases not matched to a gene: 13. The CDR3 has 18 residues. The CDR3 loop reads CASSPIGGGPGAKNIQYF. The CDR3, as DNA: TGCGCCAGCAGCCCTATCGGGGGGGGGCCCGGGGCCAAAAACATTCAGTACTTC.

The chain uses TRBV28 and TRBJ2-7; the D gene is possibly TRBD2 (5 bases). The CDR3 runs 12 residues. Germline CDR1 reads MDHEN; CDR2 reads SYDVKM. V gave up 2 bases and J gave up 6 bases, with 8 bases separating them. For the CDR3, the DNA is TGTGCCAGCAGTTTACACGGGATCGAGCAGTACTTC. This gives the protein CASSLHGIEQYF.

The rearrangement links TRBV27 to TRBJ1-2, with 9 bases identical to TRBD1. Germline V lookup: CDR1 MNHEY, CDR2 SMNVEV (reference sequence). V lost 3 bases and J lost 8; bases outside the gene matches: 4. This CDR3 is 13 amino acids long. CDR3 sequence (DNA): TGTGCCAGCAGTTTGGACAGGGGTGGAGGCTACACCTTC. Protein product: CASSLDRGGGYTF.

The CDR3 DNA reads TGCGCCAGCAGCTTAAACACAGGGGACATCACTGAAGCTTTCTTT. This gives the protein CASSLNTGDITEAFF. V and J are TRBV5-1 and TRBJ1-1; TRBD1 matches at 7 bases. The CDR3 runs 15 residues. The V and J ends lost 2 bases and 4 bases, in that order; junction bases with no gene match: 8. Germline V gene data show CDR1 as SGHRS and CDR2 as YFSETQ.

The genes are TRBV5-1 and TRBJ1-4, with 9 bases aligning to TRBD1. Germline CDR1 and CDR2: SGHRS and YFSETQ. The CDR3 is 17 residues long. The V and J ends lost 0 bases and 10 bases, in that order; junction bases with no gene match: 13. This chain's CDR3 is CASSLDGQGYRRGKLFF. In nucleotides, the CDR3 is TGCGCCAGCAGCTTGGATGGACAGGGGTATCGTAGGGGAAAACTGTTTTTT. The full variable domain, with the rest looked up from reference TRBV5-1 and TRBJ1-4, is KAGVTQTPRYLIKTRGQQVTLSCSPISGHRSVSWYQQTPGQGLQFLFEYFSETQRNKGNFPGRFSGRQFSNSRSEMNVSTLELGDSALYLCASSLDGQGYRRGKLFFGSGTQLSVL.

This clone has only one observation. The chain employs TRBV5-8 and TRBJ2-2, with 9 nucleotides matching TRBD2. This CDR3 region has 16 residues. Germline V lookup: CDR1 SGHTS, CDR2 YDEGEE. Trimming cost V 4 bases and J 5 bases; bases outside gene matches: 9. The CDR3 region is CASSPGTSPVTGELFF. Written as DNA, the CDR3 is TGTGCCAGCAGCCCGGGGACTAGCCCCGTTACCGGGGAGCTGTTTTTT. The variable domain in full, completed from reference TRBV5-8 and TRBJ2-2, reads EAGVTQSPTHLIKTRGQQATLRCSPISGHTSVYWYQQALGLGLQFLLWYDEGEERNRGNFPPRFSGRQFPNYSSELNVNALELEDSALYLCASSPGTSPVTGELFFGEGSRLTVL.

CDR3 nucleotides: TGTGCCAGCAGCTTAGTAAGGGTAGCGGGGGCCACAGATACGCAGTATTTT. Protein product: CASSLVRVAGATDTQYF. The gene calls are TRBV7-9 and TRBJ2-3; 9 bases are shared with TRBD2. Germline V gene sequence: CDR1 SEHNR, CDR2 FQNEAQ (reference sequence). The CDR3 is 17 residues long. Trimming at V came to 1 base and at J to 2 bases, leaving 7 bases not matched to a gene.

V gene TRBV4-1 combines with J gene TRBJ2-7; 7 positions agree with TRBD1. Per the germline V gene, CDR1 is MGHRA and CDR2 is YSYEKL. V lost 3 bases to trimming and J lost 1 base; unmatched junction nucleotides: 6. This CDR3 has 15 amino acids. The CDR3 sequence: CASSHPGQLSYEQYF. The CDR3 DNA is TGCGCCAGCAGCCACCCGGGACAGCTTTCCTACGAGCAGTACTTC.